This is a list of T cell receptor beta chains from one sample in a study of T-cell reconstitution after alpha-beta-depleted transplantation in children. TCRdb processed the PCR reads anew with MiXCR; each CDR3 protein has one entry. Among hundreds of thousands of distinct CDR3 sequences listed, about an eighth were seen once. Source: PBMCs, taken from the stem cell graft. These receptors were taken from a human donor who donated a stem cell graft to a child with Fanconi anemia. Both conserved end residues are part of each CDR3. The order of the fields is J gene, V gene, CDR3 protein.

TRBJ1-2	TRBV7-2	CASSAQGDPIYTF
TRBJ2-5	TRBV6-2/TRBV6-3	CASSHRKKLGETQYF
TRBJ1-3	TRBV6-1	CASSEGQGPGNTIYF
TRBJ1-1	TRBV12-3/TRBV12-4	CASSFRIAGAFF
TRBJ1-5	TRBV6-1	CASSPQRLNQPQHF
TRBJ1-4	TRBV21-1	CASSKVRRKDEKLFF
TRBJ2-1	TRBV3-1	CASSQVGGLAYNEQFF
TRBJ1-1	TRBV12-3/TRBV12-4	CASNQGRGAFF
TRBJ1-1	TRBV18	CASSPLDRGTFLNTEAFF
TRBJ2-3	TRBV7-2	CASSTGQGAGTDTQYF
TRBJ2-5	TRBV4-1	CASSQALGGMEAQYF
TRBJ1-1	TRBV5-1	CASSLARGGDTEAFF
TRBJ2-1	TRBV5-1	CASSTLAGPYNEQFF
TRBJ1-4	TRBV7-9	CASRDMGTPEEKLFF
TRBJ2-1	TRBV7-9	CASSRGAGYNEQFF
TRBJ1-2	TRBV4-2	CASSLDQASGYTF
TRBJ2-1	TRBV29-1	CSVEEGRGASYNEQFF
TRBJ1-2	TRBV5-6	CASSLERGTGSEDGYTF
TRBJ1-1	TRBV11-1	CASSRRDREAFF
TRBJ2-3	TRBV20-1	CSARGLAGGTDTQYF
TRBJ2-3	TRBV29-1	CSALLGTSRDTQYF
TRBJ2-3	TRBV3-1	CASSRYLAGGSTDTQYF
TRBJ2-1	TRBV28	CASSSNWEQFF
TRBJ2-2	TRBV7-6	CASGGQGAGTGELFF
TRBJ2-1	TRBV30	CAWSPDRVDNEQFF
TRBJ1-1	TRBV5-4	CASSLEGRGTEAFF
TRBJ1-1	TRBV9	CASSASVRTTGRTEAFF
TRBJ1-1	TRBV7-2	CASSMAGASEAFF
TRBJ2-5	TRBV7-2	CASSLRAGKETQYF
TRBJ2-2	TRBV10-3	CAISASPNTGELFF
TRBJ1-5	TRBV15	CATGKGGGGNQPQHF
TRBJ2-5	TRBV27	CASSPSTSGEEETQYF
TRBJ2-1	TRBV28	CASSLEGRQFF
TRBJ2-5	TRBV4-3	CASSQELRKETQYF
TRBJ1-2	TRBV27	CASSLIAGGYGYTF
TRBJ2-5	TRBV20-1	CSVPTVQETQYF
TRBJ2-2	TRBV16	CASHLSGPNTGELFF
TRBJ1-1	TRBV12-3/TRBV12-4	CASSARQGRNTEAFF
TRBJ2-2	TRBV12-3/TRBV12-4	CASSLQGVTGELFF
TRBJ2-3	TRBV9	CASSPTGGITDTQYF
TRBJ2-1	TRBV7-6	CASSGTGIEQFF
TRBJ2-3	TRBV4-2	CASSQGTGAGDTDTQYF
TRBJ1-1	TRBV4-1	CASSPGTGTMNTEAFF
TRBJ1-1	TRBV5-2	CAMSPGDRNTEAFF
TRBJ2-7	TRBV27	CASSWGGPSYEQYF
TRBJ2-5	TRBV5-1	CASSLHQRGSIQETQYF
TRBJ1-1	TRBV20-1	CSASLRGNPESFF
TRBJ2-1	TRBV5-1	CASSLETSGRNEQFF
TRBJ1-1	TRBV27	CASSSQGTSGDTEAFF
TRBJ2-3	TRBV10-3	CAIKGSSGGQADTQYF
TRBJ1-2	TRBV5-1	CASSLGGAAGYTF
TRBJ2-7	TRBV29-1	CSVGLGGISYEQYF
TRBJ1-5	TRBV6-5	CASSYLSINQPQHF
TRBJ2-1	TRBV9	CASSVDGQGIFEQFF
TRBJ2-1	TRBV5-1	CASSPGASGYNEQFF